This record covers a single T cell receptor (beta chain). The CDR3 sequence is 13 residues long. From germline, CDR1 is MNHEY and CDR2 SMNVEV (reference sequence). V shed 2 bases and J shed 10 bases, with 14 bases lying between them. The data were obtained in a study of OX40 agonist ivuxolimab in advanced cancers. Method: immunoSEQ multiplex PCR; TCRdb's copy keeps in-frame clones and lacks some. Of about 30,000 clones detected, approximately 83% appear once; the ten largest clones hold 28%. This specimen was CD4+ or CD8+ T cells sorted from blood, taken in a trial of the OX40 agonist ivuxolimab. This chain joins TRBV27 and TRBJ1-1; unclear D gene. This clonotype was sampled from an adult with an advanced solid tumor such as melanoma, head and neck, liver or kidney cancer. The CDR3 is CASSLGGSSVAFF. The CDR3 DNA reads TGTGCCAGCAGTTTAGGCGGGAGCTCCGTAGCTTTCTTT.